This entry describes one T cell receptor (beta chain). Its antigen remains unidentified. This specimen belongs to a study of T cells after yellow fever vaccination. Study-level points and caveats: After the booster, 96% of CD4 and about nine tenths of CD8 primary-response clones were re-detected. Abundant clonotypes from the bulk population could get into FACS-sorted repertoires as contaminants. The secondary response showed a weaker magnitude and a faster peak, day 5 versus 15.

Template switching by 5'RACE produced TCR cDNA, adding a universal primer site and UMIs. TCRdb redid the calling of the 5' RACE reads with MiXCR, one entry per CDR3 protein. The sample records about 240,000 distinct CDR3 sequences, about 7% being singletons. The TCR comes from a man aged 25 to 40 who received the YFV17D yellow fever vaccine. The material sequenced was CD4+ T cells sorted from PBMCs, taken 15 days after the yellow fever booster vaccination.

For the CDR3, the DNA is TGTGCCAGCTCACCCGACAGGCATGAAAAACTGTTTTTT. Its protein is CASSPDRHEKLFF. The J gene is TRBJ1-4, the V gene TRBV18, with D possibly being TRBD1 (6 bases). CDR3 size: 13 residues. Trimming removed 3 bases at V and 6 bases at J, with 8 bases between. The germline V gene encodes CDR1 KGHSH and CDR2 LQKENI.